These T cell receptor beta chains were read from a single sample in a study of T cell changes during pregnancy in multiple sclerosis. The method was immunoSEQ multiplex PCR; TCRdb's version includes in-frame clones alone and lacks a portion of them. The sample lists 35,000 to 55,000 clones, roughly 92% occurring once. Specimen: peripheral blood. All receptors come from a female donor with multiple sclerosis, enrolled in a pregnancy study. The CDR3 runs from the conserved cysteine through the conserved F or W. D genes are given only for firm matches. Not all rows give a size; the values are once, few, many and, for expanded clones, a class.

v_gene	d_gene	j_gene	abundance	CDR3nt	CDR3aa
TRBV7-9	NA	TRBJ2-3	NA	TGTGCCAGCACCAAACGGACCGGGACCGAGAATACGCAGTATTTT	CASTKRTGTENTQYF
TRBV6-6	NA	TRBJ1-4	once	TGTGCCAGCCTAAATGTGGCTAATGAAAAACTGTTTTTT	CASLNVANEKLFF
TRBV19	NA	TRBJ2-3	NA	TGTGCCAGTTCTCCCGGGCAGTTCACAGATACGCAGTATTTT	CASSPGQFTDTQYF
TRBV10-3	TRBD2	TRBJ2-4	NA	TGTGCCATCAGTGCGTACGGGAGGGGAGCCAAAAACATTCAGTACTTC	CAISAYGRGAKNIQYF
TRBV2	NA	TRBJ1-5	NA	TGTGCCAGCAGGAGGGAGGGGCTCCAGCCCCAGCATTTT	CASRREGLQPQHF
TRBV5-6	NA	TRBJ1-2	NA	TGTGCCACCTCGGATTCGTTCGGGGATGGCTACACCTTC	CATSDSFGDGYTF
TRBV9	NA	TRBJ2-7	NA	TGTGCCAGCAGCGTAGATGGTAGACCCTACGAGCAGTACTTC	CASSVDGRPYEQYF
TRBV7-3	TRBD1	TRBJ2-1	NA	TGTGCCAGCAGCTCGACAGGGGGTGTTTACAATGAGCAGTTCTTC	CASSSTGGVYNEQFF
TRBV19	NA	TRBJ2-2	NA	TGTGCCAGTAGTGCACGACAGCTCACTGTCACCGGGGAGCTGTTTTTT	CASSARQLTVTGELFF
TRBV6-5	NA	TRBJ1-3	NA	TGTGCCAGCACCCGTCTCGGGGCTGGAAACACCATATATTTT	CASTRLGAGNTIYF
TRBV7-2	TRBD2	TRBJ2-7	NA	TGTGCCAGCAGCTTTAATCTAGCGGGAGTTCCCCACGAGCAGTACTTC	CASSFNLAGVPHEQYF
TRBV27	TRBD1	TRBJ2-7	NA	TGTGCCAGCGCTCGGGACAGGAACTACGAGCAGTACTTC	CASARDRNYEQYF
TRBV11-2	NA	TRBJ2-1	NA	TGTGCCAGCAGCTCCGTAAATCAGCAGTTCTTC	CASSSVNQQFF
TRBV7-2	NA	TRBJ2-1	once	TGTGCCAGCAGCTTAGACACCGGCTCCTACAATGAGCAGTTCTTC	CASSLDTGSYNEQFF
TRBV5-1	TRBD1	TRBJ1-4	NA	TGCGCCAGCAGCTTAAACCACCCGACAGGGCCTGGCGAAAAACTGTTTTTT	CASSLNHPTGPGEKLFF
TRBV11-2	NA	TRBJ2-5	NA	TGTGCCAGCAGCTTAGGTATCTTTCAAGAGACCCAGTACTTC	CASSLGIFQETQYF
TRBV27	TRBD1	TRBJ2-7	NA	TGTGCCAGCAGGTTACAGGGGGAGAGCTCCTACGAGCAGTACTTC	CASRLQGESSYEQYF
TRBV11-2	NA	TRBJ2-3	NA	TGTGCCAGCAGTGGGCTAGTCGTAGGCACAGATACGCAGTATTTT	CASSGLVVGTDTQYF
TRBV10-3	NA	TRBJ2-7	NA	TGTGCCATCAGTGTCCCGGGGGGCCAGGGCGAGCAGTACTTC	CAISVPGGQGEQYF
TRBV6-4	TRBD1	TRBJ1-2	NA	TGTGCCAGCAGTGACCGGACAGGGGGAGGATACACCTTC	CASSDRTGGGYTF
TRBV6-6	TRBD1	TRBJ2-7	once	TGTGCCAGCAGTTATCGTCGGACAGGCCCATACGAGCAGTACTTC	CASSYRRTGPYEQYF
TRBV6-1	NA	TRBJ2-5	NA	TGTGCCAGCGGGCAGGGGGAGACCCAGTACTTC	CASGQGETQYF
TRBV2	NA	TRBJ2-2	NA	TGTGCCAGCAGCGTACAGAGCACCGGGGAGCTGTTTTTT	CASSVQSTGELFF
TRBV9	NA	TRBJ2-7	NA	TGTGCCAGCAGCCCACACCCCCGTAGCTCCTACGAGCAGTACTTC	CASSPHPRSSYEQYF
TRBV19	NA	TRBJ2-7	NA	TGTGCCAGTAGTTTTGGCAGGGGCCTCTCCTACGAGCAGTACTTC	CASSFGRGLSYEQYF
TRBV6-5	NA	TRBJ2-1	NA	TGTGCCAGCAGTTACAGGAACCCATACAATGAGCAGTTCTTC	CASSYRNPYNEQFF
TRBV18	TRBD1	TRBJ1-2	NA	TGTGCCAGCTCACCACAGGGGGCGCGTGGCTACACCTTC	CASSPQGARGYTF
TRBV7-3	NA	TRBJ2-5	NA	TGTGCCAGCAGCTTATACTCACAAGAGACCCAGTACTTC	CASSLYSQETQYF
TRBV7-9	TRBD1	TRBJ1-5	NA	TGTGCCAGCAGCTTAGACAGGGGGCCTCAGCCCCAGCATTTT	CASSLDRGPQPQHF
TRBV11-2	NA	TRBJ2-7	NA	TGTGCCAGCAGCTTAGGTAACGTTGAAGGCTACGAGCAGTACTTC	CASSLGNVEGYEQYF
TRBV6-5	NA	TRBJ2-7	NA	TGTGCCAGCAGCCCCTATCAGTACCACTACGAGCAGTACTTC	CASSPYQYHYEQYF
TRBV6-5	NA	TRBJ1-2	NA	TGTGCCAGCAGTTACGACACCAGGAGCTACTATGGCTACACCTTC	CASSYDTRSYYGYTF
TRBV2	NA	TRBJ1-6	NA	TGTGCCAGCAGTGGAAGTTTACAGTTGGAATCACCCCTCCACTTT	CASSGSLQLESPLHF
TRBV2	NA	TRBJ2-7	NA	TGTGCCAGCAGTGAGGAGAGCGAGCAGTACTTC	CASSEESEQYF
TRBV19	NA	TRBJ1-4	NA	TGTGCCAGTAGTATAGCCGGGGACGGGAAAAAACTGTTTTTT	CASSIAGDGKKLFF
TRBV19	TRBD1	TRBJ1-2	NA	TGTGCCAGTAGTCTGCCGCGGACAGGGGAGTATGGCTACACCTTC	CASSLPRTGEYGYTF
TRBV27	TRBD1	TRBJ2-1	NA	TGTGCCAGCAGGTCCGGGACAGGGAACTACAATGAGCAGTTCTTC	CASRSGTGNYNEQFF
TRBV28	TRBD1	TRBJ1-2	NA	TGTGCCAGCTATAGACAGGGGATCTATGGCTACACCTTC	CASYRQGIYGYTF
TRBV6-5	TRBD1	TRBJ2-2	NA	TGTGCCAGCAGTTTCACAGGGGCTTCGAACACCGGGGAGCTGTTTTTT	CASSFTGASNTGELFF
TRBV5-1	NA	TRBJ1-4	NA	TGCGCCAGCAGCCGTGGGGGGCAGGACGATGAAAAACTGTTTTTT	CASSRGGQDDEKLFF
TRBV5-4	TRBD1	TRBJ2-7	NA	TGTGCCAGCAGCTTGGGAGGGACAGGTGGATCCTACGAGCAGTACTTC	CASSLGGTGGSYEQYF
TRBV30	TRBD1	TRBJ2-5	NA	TGTGCCTGGAGTGGAGACAGGGGTACCGTTTACCAAGAGACCCAGTACTTC	CAWSGDRGTVYQETQYF
TRBV29-1	NA	TRBJ1-2	few	TGCAGCGTTGACAGGGCGGGGAACTATGGCTACACCTTC	CSVDRAGNYGYTF
TRBV7-2	NA	TRBJ1-2	few	TGTGCCAGCAGCTTAGGCAGCAGTTATGGCTACACCTTC	CASSLGSSYGYTF
TRBV4-2	TRBD2	TRBJ2-4	NA	TGTGCCAGCAGCCAAGATATAGCGGGAGGGCGGCCCATTCAGTACTTC	CASSQDIAGGRPIQYF
TRBV12-5	NA	TRBJ2-2	NA	TGTGCTAGTGGTTTGGCACAGACTACGGCCGGGGAGCTGTTTTTT	CASGLAQTTAGELFF
TRBV10-1	NA	TRBJ1-1	few	TGCGCCAGCAGGGGTAGACTGGGGGACACTGAAGCTTTCTTT	CASRGRLGDTEAFF
TRBV10-3	NA	TRBJ1-2	NA	TGTGCCATCAGTGAGGTTAGCAGCTATGGCTACACCTTC	CAISEVSSYGYTF
TRBV7-2	NA	TRBJ2-7	NA	TGTGCCAGCAGCTTCGGCCGGAACCTAGACGAGCAGTACTTC	CASSFGRNLDEQYF
TRBV30	NA	TRBJ2-7	NA	TGTGCCTGGAGTGGGGGACTCGAGCAGTACTTC	CAWSGGLEQYF
TRBV7-2	NA	TRBJ2-7	NA	TGTGCCAGCAGCCCCCCCGGTTATTCCTACGAGCAGTACTTC	CASSPPGYSYEQYF
TRBV19	NA	TRBJ2-7	NA	TGTGCCAGTAGTATAGATCGGGACTACGAGCAGTACTTC	CASSIDRDYEQYF
TRBV28	TRBD2	TRBJ2-3	NA	TGTGCCAGCGAAAACGCGGGACTAGCATCGGATACGCAGTATTTT	CASENAGLASDTQYF
TRBV30	NA	TRBJ1-4	few	TGTGCCTGGAGTGTACTCCGTGAAAAACTGTTTTTT	CAWSVLREKLFF
TRBV11-2	NA	TRBJ2-1	NA	TGTGCCAGCAGCTCCCCCGGAGGGGCGATAAAACGAGAGAATGAGCAGTTCTTC	CASSSPGGAIKRENEQFF